This record covers a single T cell receptor (beta chain). Its antigen is currently unknown. The entry originates in a study of blood T cells in healthy people across ages. Study at large: For every two T cells, template switching captured about one barcoded beta molecule.

The germline V gene has CDR1 DFQATT and CDR2 SNEGSKA (reference sequence). The CDR3 has 13 residues. PCR was performed a second time for 7 to 11 cycles using a sample-barcoded 5' primer and a J-beta primer mix. TCRdb ran MiXCR on the 5' RACE reads and lists one entry per CDR3 protein. The sample includes roughly 680,000 distinct CDR3 sequences, 45% to 60% of them seen just once. Findings and caveats of the study: With age, beta diversity per million T cells declined roughly linearly, significantly by approximately 40. Researchers report that TCR beta diversity correlated strongly with naive T cell percentage.

This TCR was sampled from a woman older than 75 in good health. The sequenced material came from blood. The chain carries TRBV20-1 and TRBJ2-4; weak D call: TRBD2 (5 bases). The end of the DNA is better explained by TRBJ2-7, so the J call may be wrong. In nucleotides, the CDR3 is TGCAGTGCTCCCCATCTAGGAGGTCACGAGCAGTACTTC. This sequence encodes CSAPHLGGHEQYF.